The subject of this entry is one T cell receptor beta chain. The authors prepared UMI-labeled TRB cDNA libraries by 5' RACE. Using the 5' RACE reads, TCRdb records one entry per CDR3 protein without DNA. The table counts 45,000 or so distinct CDR3 sequences; roughly 10% lies in the top ten. This sample is drawn from a study of CXCR3-negative and CXCR3-positive naive CD8 T cells. The CDR3 contains 16 residues. Germline V gene sequence: CDR1 MRHNA, CDR2 SNTAGT. The TCR was taken from a human donor in good health. Some clones in this sample may be carry-over from other donors' samples. The chain uses TRBV6-4 and TRBJ2-3; the D gene TCRdb calls, TRBD2, cannot be checked with no DNA. The sequenced sample consisted of memory CD8+ T cells from blood. CDR3: CASSDSAGGQTDTQYF.